This T cell receptor (beta chain) was sequenced in a study of regulatory T cells in long-lasting Graves disease. The sample holds many counts of this clonotype. Its antigen remains unidentified. TCR beta libraries were built with iRepertoire HTBI primers and Arm-PCR of CDR3 regions. Each CDR3 protein is one row after TCRdb ran MiXCR on the multiplex PCR reads. This table holds hundreds of thousands of distinct CDR3 sequences, approximately 15% found once. CDR1 is SEHNR and CDR2 is FQNEAQ in the germline V gene (reference sequence). The V and J ends lost 10 bases and 3 bases respectively, with 17 bases between them. The CDR3 is 14 amino acids. Overall study findings and caveats: Persistent Graves' patients showed less TCR diversity than newly diagnosed patients showed.

Time point noted: newly diagnosed GD, antithyroid drugs for less than 3 months. Extracted PBMC RNA gave rise to the TCR library. Diagnoses of Graves' disease were made by American Thyroid Association guidelines. This sample also belongs to another study, concerning T cells in Graves' hyperthyroidism and ophthalmopathy. As that study records: Peripheral blood also featured most of the thyroid clonotypes expanded above 0.001.

Here the sequenced sample was peripheral blood mononuclear cells (PBMCs), taken at new diagnosis, from a patient treated with antithyroid drugs. The chain recombines TRBV7-9 with TRBJ2-3; D is undetermined. The TCR comes from a middle-aged man with Graves disease. DNA of the CDR3: TGTGCCACGTCGTACGGTTCGTGGACAGATACGCAGTATTTT. Translated, it gives CATSYGSWTDTQYF.